The TCR beta chain described here comes from a study of T cells in localized non-small cell lung cancer. General study points: The study sequenced only one region of the tumor. As a result, intratumor heterogeneity could not be excluded and remains possible. Patients showing higher blood T cell density tended to see longer overall survival. Adjacent lung tissue had a median approximately 61 of the top 100 clones found in the tumor. Clonality of T cells reached its maximum in uninvolved adjacent lung, surpassing tumor.

The data were produced by immunoSEQ multiplex PCR, yet TCRdb's version contains in-frame clones alone and is incomplete. The repertoire holds tens of thousands of clones, with around 86% as singletons. About this clone itself: The antigen is unknown.

V lost 4 bases, J lost 0 bases, and 12 bases stayed unmatched. This CDR3 region has 18 residues. Germline CDR1 and CDR2: SGHAT and FQDESV (reference sequence). The material was peripheral blood, obtained before any cancer treatment. The chain uses TRBV11-1 and TRBJ2-1, with 7 bases aligning to TRBD2. This clonotype was sampled from a man aged 40 to 70 with stage I lung adenocarcinoma. The DNA of the CDR3 is TGTGCCAGCAGCTCCACCCGGGGGGACTTTCCCTCCTACAATGAGCAGTTCTTC. It yields the protein CASSSTRGDFPSYNEQFF.